This T cell receptor (beta chain) derives from a study of Ad26.COV2.S vaccination and SARS-CoV-2 variants. Study-wide background: Dosing was one shot or two shots 56 days apart.

Losses at the gene ends were 0 bases for V and 0 bases for J; bases not matched to a gene: 7. This CDR3 spans 18 amino acids. Germline CDR1 and CDR2: SGHAT and FQNNGV. The assay was immunoSEQ multiplex PCR, and TCRdb's table has in-frame clones only and misses some. The sample lists some 350,000 clones, roughly 85% occurring once. Note on this clone: The antigen is unknown.

The treatment was: roughly 20 received Ad26.COV2.S at low or high dose, single or two shots; about five received placebo; per-sample allocation not given. The study sampled participants on day 63 after the first vaccine or placebo injection. An 18-55-year-old adult in Boston served as donor. Overall study findings and caveats: Breadth of non-spike TCRs did not differ between vaccinees and placebo recipients. After vaccination, substantial breadth of spike-specific CD8+ and CD4+ responses was reported.

Here the sequenced sample was peripheral blood, taken in a trial of Ad26.COV2.S vaccine versus placebo. The sequence came from a person between 18 and 65 years old who received the Ad26.COV2.S COVID-19 vaccine or a placebo. The J gene is TRBJ1-1, the V gene TRBV11-2; 10 bases map to TRBD1. The CDR3 reads CASSLETGQGKMNTEAFF. The CDR3 DNA reads as TGTGCCAGCAGCTTAGAAACGGGACAGGGGAAAATGAACACTGAAGCTTTCTTT.